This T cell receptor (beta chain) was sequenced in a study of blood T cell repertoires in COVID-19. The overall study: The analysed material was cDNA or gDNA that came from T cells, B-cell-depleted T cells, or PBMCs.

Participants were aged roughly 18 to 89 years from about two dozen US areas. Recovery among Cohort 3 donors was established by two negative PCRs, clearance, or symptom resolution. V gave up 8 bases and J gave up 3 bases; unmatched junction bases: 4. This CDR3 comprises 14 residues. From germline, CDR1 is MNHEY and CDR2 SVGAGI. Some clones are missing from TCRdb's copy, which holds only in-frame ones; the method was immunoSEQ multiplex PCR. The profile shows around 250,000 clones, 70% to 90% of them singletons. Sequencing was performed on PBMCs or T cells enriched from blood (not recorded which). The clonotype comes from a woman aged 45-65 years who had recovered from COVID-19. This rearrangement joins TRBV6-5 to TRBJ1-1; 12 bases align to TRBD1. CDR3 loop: CASGDRGQDTEAFF. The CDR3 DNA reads TGTGCCAGCGGGGACAGGGGGCAGGACACTGAAGCTTTCTTT.